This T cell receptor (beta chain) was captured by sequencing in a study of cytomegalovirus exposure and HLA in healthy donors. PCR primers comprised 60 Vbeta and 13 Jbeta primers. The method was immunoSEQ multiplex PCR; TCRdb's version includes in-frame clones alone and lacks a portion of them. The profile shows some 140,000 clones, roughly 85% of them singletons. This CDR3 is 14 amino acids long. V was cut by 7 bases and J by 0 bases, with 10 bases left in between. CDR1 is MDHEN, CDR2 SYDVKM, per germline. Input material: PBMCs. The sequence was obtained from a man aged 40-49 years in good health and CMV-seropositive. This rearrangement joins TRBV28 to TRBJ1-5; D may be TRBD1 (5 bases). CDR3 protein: CASTGRDSNQPQHF. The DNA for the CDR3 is TGTGCCAGCACAGGGAGGGATAGCAATCAGCCCCAGCATTTT. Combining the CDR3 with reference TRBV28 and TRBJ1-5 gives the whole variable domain DVKVTQSSRYLVKRTGEKVFLECVQDMDHENMFWYRQDPGLGLRLIYFSYDVKMKEKGDIPEGYSVSREKKERFSLILESASTNQTSMYLCASTGRDSNQPQHFGDGTRLSIL.